The table lists the clone carrying this T cell receptor (beta chain) with a few counts. The junction had 5 bases not matched to a gene; V was cut back by 4 bases and J by 6 bases. The CDR3 is made up of 14 amino acids. The germline V gene has CDR1 SEHNR and CDR2 FQNEAQ (reference sequence). The data belong to a study of T cells after yellow fever vaccination. TCRdb re-called the 5' RACE reads with MiXCR, one entry per CDR3 protein. This sample yields some 300,000 distinct CDR3 sequences, of which approximately 10% are seen a single time; around 3.3% belongs to the top ten. The sequence derives from a young man who received the YFV17D yellow fever vaccine. The sample here was CD4+ T cells sorted from PBMCs, taken 5 days after the yellow fever booster vaccination. The V call is TRBV7-9, the J call TRBJ2-5; TRBD2 agrees at 10 bases. In nucleotides, the CDR3 is TGTGCCAGCAGCTCAGTAGCGGGGGGAAAGACCCAGTACTTC. Translation: CASSSVAGGKTQYF.